Below, 28 T cell receptor beta chains from the same sample are listed, as sequenced in a study of T cell responses to AZD1222 COVID-19 vaccine. Repertoires were generated with immunoSEQ multiplex PCR, while TCRdb's copy carries only in-frame clones and drops some. The data show 150,000 to 200,000 clones, 90% seen once. The sequencing used peripheral blood, collected on day 0 of AZD1222 vaccination. The receptors were gathered from an adult in good health.

Here the CDR3 DNA reads TGTGCCAGCAGTGGACCTCAGCCCCAGCATTTT. Translating gives CASSGPQPQHF. The V call is TRBV2, the J call TRBJ1-5; D ambiguous. V gave up 4 bases and J gave up 6 bases, with 4 bases separating them. The length of the CDR3 is 11 residues. The germline CDR1 and CDR2 sequences are SNHLY and FYNNEI.

V gene TRBV5-6 combines with J gene TRBJ2-3; no firm D call. This CDR3 contains 12 residues. The V end lost 1 base, the J end lost 6 bases, and 6 bases lay between the germline ends. Germline values: CDR1 SGHDT, CDR2 YYEEEE. The CDR3 sequence: CASSLRRDTQYF. Written as DNA, the CDR3 is TGTGCCAGCAGCTTGAGGCGGGATACGCAGTATTTT.

The chain has TRBV2 and TRBJ1-5; possible D gene TRBD1, 5 bases. The V gene lost 6 bases and the J gene lost 1 base, with 10 bases spanning the gap. The CDR3 is 14 residues long. Germline V lookup: CDR1 SNHLY, CDR2 FYNNEI. Here the CDR3 reads CASSETASNQPQHF. CDR3 DNA: TGTGCCAGCAGCGAGACAGCCAGCAATCAGCCCCAGCATTTT. Using reference TRBV2 and TRBJ1-5 for the parts outside the CDR3, the full variable domain is EPEVTQTPSHQVTQMGQEVILRCVPISNHLYFYWYRQILGQKVEFLVSFYNNEISEKSEIFDDQFSVERPDGSNFTLKIRSTKLEDSAMYFCASSETASNQPQHFGDGTRLSIL.

This chain links TRBV7-2 with TRBJ2-7, with 8 positions matching TRBD2. The ends lost 5 bases at V and 4 bases at J; junction bases unmatched: 7. Per germline, CDR1 SGHTA and CDR2 FQGNSA. The CDR3 sequence is 14 residues long. CDR3 sequence (DNA): TGTGCCAGCAGCATCATAGCGGGGACATACGAGCAGTACTTC. Residues: CASSIIAGTYEQYF. Combining the CDR3 with reference TRBV7-2 and TRBJ2-7 gives the whole variable domain GAGVSQSPSNKVTEKGKDVELRCDPISGHTALYWYRQSLGQGLEFLIYFQGNSAPDKSGLPSDRFSAERTGGSVSTLTIQRTQQEDSAVYLCASSIIAGTYEQYFGPGTRLTVT.

The genes are TRBV19 and TRBJ1-2; D remains ambiguous. CDR3 length: 13 amino acids. Germline assignment: CDR1 LNHDA and CDR2 SQIVND (reference sequence). The V end was cut by 3 bases, the J end by 0 bases, with 5 bases between. This CDR3 is CASSIEANYGYTF. CDR3 DNA: TGTGCCAGTAGTATCGAGGCTAACTATGGCTACACCTTC. Based on the CDR3 plus reference TRBV19 and TRBJ1-2, the full variable domain is DGGITQSPKYLFRKEGQNVTLSCEQNLNHDAMYWYRQDPGQGLRLIYYSQIVNDFQKGDIAEGYSVSREKKESFPLTVTSAQKNPTAFYLCASSIEANYGYTFGSGTRLTVV.

The gene calls are TRBV10-3 and TRBJ1-1; no firm D call. Trimming removed 4 bases from V and 2 bases from J, with 8 bases in between. Germline V gene sequence: CDR1 ENHRY, CDR2 SYGVKD. The CDR3 sequence is 13 residues long. The CDR3 bases are TGTGCCATCAGTGTTTTGGGAAACACTGAAGCTTTCTTT. Translated: CAISVLGNTEAFF.

This sequence joins TRBV12-3 or TRBV12-4 and TRBJ1-6; D remains unclear. With 2 bases removed from V and 8 bases from J, the gap between germline ends came to 4 bases. This CDR3 comprises 12 residues. The CDR3 DNA sequence: TGTGCCAGCAGTTTACGGGATTCACCCCTCCACTTT. Its translation: CASSLRDSPLHF.

This sequence joins TRBV28 and TRBJ1-1; D not resolved. Germline values: CDR1 MDHEN, CDR2 SYDVKM. V shed 6 bases and J shed 0 bases, with 8 bases lying between them. This CDR3 is 13 amino acids long. CDR3 sequence (DNA): TGTGCCAGCAGCTTAATGATGAACACTGAAGCTTTCTTT. It specifies CASSLMMNTEAFF.

The chain carries TRBV11-2 and TRBJ1-3; 12 bases map to TRBD1. The CDR3 has 18 amino acids. V shed 5 bases, J shed 3 bases, and the junction held 11 bases outside the gene matches. Germline V lookup: CDR1 SGHAT, CDR2 FQNNGV. This chain's CDR3 is CASSLRGTGGRGGNTIYF. The CDR3 region has the DNA TGTGCCAGCAGCCTTAGGGGGACAGGGGGCCGTGGTGGAAACACCATATATTTT. Filled out from reference TRBV11-2 and TRBJ1-3, the complete variable domain reads EAGVAQSPRYKIIEKRQSVAFWCNPISGHATLYWYQQILGQGPKLLIQFQNNGVVDDSQLPKDRFSAERLKGVDSTLKIQPAKLEDSAVYLCASSLRGTGGRGGNTIYFGEGSWLTVV.

The V gene is TRBV7-2, the J gene TRBJ1-1; D possibly corresponds to TRBD1 (6 bases). Looked up from germline, CDR1 is SGHTA and CDR2 is FQGNSA. V was cut by 3 bases and J by 1 base, with 9 bases left in between. CDR3 size: 14 residues. CDR3 sequence reads: CASSLSGANTEAFF. The DNA of the CDR3 is TGTGCCAGCAGCTTGTCAGGGGCGAACACTGAAGCTTTCTTT.

This chain uses TRBV7-9 with TRBJ1-4; 7 bases are a match to TRBD1. The ends lost 10 bases at V and 5 bases at J; junction bases unmatched: 10. Per the germline V gene, CDR1 is SEHNR and CDR2 is FQNEAQ (reference sequence). CDR3 length: 14 amino acids. The CDR3 is CATAPGQRNEKLFF. For the CDR3, the DNA is TGTGCCACCGCCCCGGGACAGCGAAATGAAAAACTGTTTTTT.

The chain has TRBV28 and TRBJ1-5, with D tentatively TRBD1 (5 bases). This CDR3 comprises 16 residues. The V and J ends lost 5 bases and 0 bases respectively, with 14 bases between them. Germline CDR1 MDHEN, CDR2 SYDVKM. The CDR3 region has the DNA TGTGCCAGCAGTCCGCAACAGGCTTATAGCAATCAGCCCCAGCATTTT. It yields the protein CASSPQQAYSNQPQHF.

The rearrangement uses TRBV7-8 and TRBJ2-1, with unresolved D. The CDR3 runs 17 residues. Trimming stripped 6 bases from V and 4 bases from J, with 22 bases between. Looked up from germline, CDR1 is SGHVS and CDR2 is FQNEAQ. The CDR3 protein is CASSPPTLFEWYNEQFF. The CDR3 region has the DNA TGTGCCAGCAGTCCCCCCACCCTTTTTGAGTGGTACAATGAGCAGTTCTTC.

This clone appeared a single time. The chain links TRBV5-1 to TRBJ2-7, with TRBD1 as a possible D gene (6 bases). V shed 2 bases and J shed 5 bases, with 11 bases lying between them. The length of the CDR3 is 13 residues. Germline V gives CDR1 SGHRS, CDR2 YFSETQ. Here the CDR3 reads CASSLTGQNEQYF. CDR3 in DNA: TGCGCCAGCAGCTTAACAGGGCAGAACGAGCAGTACTTC.

The chain recombines TRBV5-1 with TRBJ2-1; D possibly corresponds to TRBD1 (5 bases). V was clipped by 0 bases and J by 7 bases, with 14 bases between them. The germline gives CDR1 SGHRS, CDR2 YFSETQ. The CDR3 consists of 15 residues. The CDR3 loop is CASSLGIAGINEQFF. In nucleotides, the CDR3 is TGCGCCAGCAGCTTGGGGATTGCAGGGATTAATGAGCAGTTCTTC.

V usage is TRBV30 and J usage is TRBJ2-7; TRBD1 matches 7 bases. The length of the CDR3 is 11 residues. CDR1 is GTSNPN, CDR2 SVGIG, per germline (reference sequence). The CDR3 loop reads CQGEKGYEQYF. The CDR3 nucleotides are TGTCAGGGGGAAAAGGGCTACGAGCAGTACTTC.

DNA of the CDR3: TGTGCCAGCGGGGGGGTCTTGAATACGCAGTATTTT. Its translation: CASGGVLNTQYF. The chain is built from TRBV7-9 and TRBJ2-3; 7 bases agree with TRBD2. Germline V lookup: CDR1 SEHNR, CDR2 FQNEAQ (reference sequence). V trimming: 8 bases; J trimming: 7 bases; junction bases outside the gene matches: 6. This CDR3 is 12 amino acids long.

This sequence joins TRBV5-4 and TRBJ1-2, with TRBD1 identical over 8 bases. The trim removed 2 bases at V and 7 bases at J, leaving 4 bases unmatched. This CDR3 is 13 amino acids long. Germline V gives CDR1 SGHNT, CDR2 YYREEE (reference sequence). CDR3 protein: CASSFGQGGGYTF. The DNA of the CDR3 is TGTGCCAGCAGCTTCGGACAGGGCGGTGGCTACACCTTC.

The chain combines TRBV11-2 with TRBJ2-5, with 7 bases fitting TRBD1. J gave up 5 bases and V 5 bases, and 8 bases lay outside the gene matches. The CDR3 length is 14 residues. Germline-derived CDR1 and CDR2 are SGHAT and FQNNGV. CDR3 residues: CASSTGTVGETQYF. DNA of the CDR3: TGTGCCAGCAGCACTGGGACAGTGGGGGAGACCCAGTACTTC.

This clone showed up just once. CDR3 sequence reads: CANSPTSPGGNEQYF. Here the CDR3 DNA reads TGCGCCAACTCCCCTACTAGCCCGGGGGGGAACGAGCAGTACTTC. The gene calls are TRBV10-1 and TRBJ2-7; 8 positions agree with TRBD2. The germline gives CDR1 WNHNN, CDR2 SYGVQD (reference sequence). V trimming: 10 bases; J trimming: 5 bases; junction bases outside the gene matches: 16. This CDR3 region has 15 residues.

The J gene is TRBJ1-2, the V gene TRBV28, with a tentative D call TRBD1 (5 bases). CDR1 is MDHEN and CDR2 is SYDVKM in the germline V gene. The CDR3 is 17 amino acids. Trimming took off 6 bases at V and 5 bases at J, with 25 bases between the two ends. The CDR3 loop is CASSVKWGIDNRYGYTF. The CDR3 coding sequence is TGTGCCAGCAGCGTGAAATGGGGGATTGACAACCGTTATGGCTACACCTTC.

The genes are TRBV2 and TRBJ1-6, with TRBD1 as a possible D gene (5 bases). Trimming left V 6 bases short and J 0 bases short, with 18 bases between. The CDR3 loop spans 18 amino acids. Per the germline V gene, CDR1 is SNHLY and CDR2 is FYNNEI. The CDR3 loop reads CASRKDPGRSSYNSPLHF. The CDR3 DNA reads as TGTGCCAGCAGAAAGGACCCGGGACGGAGCTCCTATAATTCACCCCTCCACTTT. The whole variable domain, remainder taken from reference TRBV2 and TRBJ1-6, is EPEVTQTPSHQVTQMGQEVILRCVPISNHLYFYWYRQILGQKVEFLVSFYNNEISEKSEIFDDQFSVERPDGSNFTLKIRSTKLEDSAMYFCASRKDPGRSSYNSPLHFGNGTRLTVT.

The chain has TRBV18 and TRBJ2-3, with 9 nucleotides matching TRBD2. Germline loops: CDR1 KGHSH, CDR2 LQKENI. The trim removed 3 bases at V and 0 bases at J, leaving 10 bases unmatched. This CDR3 spans 18 amino acids. CDR3 sequence: CASSPVAKLAGSTDTQYF. The CDR3 DNA follows: TGTGCCAGCTCACCTGTAGCCAAGCTAGCGGGGAGCACAGATACGCAGTATTTT.

The V gene is TRBV7-2, the J gene TRBJ2-5, with D uncertain. The CDR3 spans 13 residues. Germline V gene data show CDR1 as SGHTA and CDR2 as FQGNSA. The V and J ends lost 0 bases and 2 bases respectively, with 4 bases between them. The CDR3 sequence is CASSLAVQETQYF. The CDR3 nucleotides are TGTGCCAGCAGCTTAGCGGTACAAGAGACCCAGTACTTC.

This rearrangement joins TRBV19 to TRBJ2-7; 9 nucleotides align to TRBD1. CDR1 is LNHDA and CDR2 is SQIVND in the germline V gene (reference sequence). J was trimmed by 5 bases and V by 5 bases; bases with no gene match: 7. This CDR3 has 14 amino acids. As DNA, the CDR3 is TGTGCCAGTAGTTCGGGACAGGGTTGGCACGAGCAGTACTTC. Translated, it gives CASSSGQGWHEQYF.

V gene TRBV24-1 combines with J gene TRBJ1-2, with 8 bases identical to TRBD1. Trimming cost V 3 bases and J 4 bases; bases outside gene matches: 6. CDR3 length equals 15 residues. Germline CDR1 is KGHDR and CDR2 is SFDVKD. Here the CDR3 reads CATSDRDRPLYGYTF. For the CDR3, the DNA is TGTGCCACCAGTGATCGGGACAGGCCACTCTATGGCTACACCTTC.

As DNA, the CDR3 is TGTGCCAGCAGCTTGAACAGGGCTGGAAACACCATATATTTT. Its translation is CASSLNRAGNTIYF. The J gene is TRBJ1-3, the V gene TRBV5-4; D possibly corresponds to TRBD1 (6 bases). The CDR3 extends over 14 amino acids. V was cut by 1 base and J by 2 bases, with 7 bases left in between. Germline V gives CDR1 SGHNT, CDR2 YYREEE (reference sequence).

This clone has only one observation. V and J are TRBV4-2 and TRBJ1-6; D gene unclear. Germline CDR1 and CDR2: LGHNA and YNFKEQ. V lost 0 bases to trimming and J lost 8 bases, with 17 bases between them. The CDR3 has 17 residues. The CDR3 region is CASSQELGNLGYSPLHF. CDR3 DNA sequence: TGTGCCAGCAGCCAAGAGTTAGGGAATTTGGGGTATTCACCCCTCCACTTT.